This T cell receptor beta chain was retrieved from a study of response to subunit inactivated influenza vaccine. Points from the study as a whole: A suggestion made by the authors is that each seasonal influenza vaccination recruits few new T cells.

About this clonotype itself: Its specificity is not known.

TCRdb used MiXCR to reprocess the RT-PCR reads, holding one entry per CDR3 protein. The sample consists of some 500,000 distinct CDR3 sequences, roughly 27% of them appearing once. Germline CDR1 reads SGHRS; CDR2 reads YFSETQ. CDR3 length: 14 amino acids. The ends were cut back, 4 bases at V and 4 bases at J, with 11 bases in the middle. This TCR was recovered from a man over 45 who received an inactivated influenza vaccine. The genes are TRBV5-1 and TRBJ2-2, with D perhaps TRBD1 (6 bases). This material consisted of CD4+ T cells sorted from PBMCs, taken roughly 5 days after vaccination. As DNA, the CDR3 is TGCGCCAGCAGCGGGGGCAGCGCCACCGGGGAGCTGTTTTTT. Translating gives CASSGGSATGELFF.